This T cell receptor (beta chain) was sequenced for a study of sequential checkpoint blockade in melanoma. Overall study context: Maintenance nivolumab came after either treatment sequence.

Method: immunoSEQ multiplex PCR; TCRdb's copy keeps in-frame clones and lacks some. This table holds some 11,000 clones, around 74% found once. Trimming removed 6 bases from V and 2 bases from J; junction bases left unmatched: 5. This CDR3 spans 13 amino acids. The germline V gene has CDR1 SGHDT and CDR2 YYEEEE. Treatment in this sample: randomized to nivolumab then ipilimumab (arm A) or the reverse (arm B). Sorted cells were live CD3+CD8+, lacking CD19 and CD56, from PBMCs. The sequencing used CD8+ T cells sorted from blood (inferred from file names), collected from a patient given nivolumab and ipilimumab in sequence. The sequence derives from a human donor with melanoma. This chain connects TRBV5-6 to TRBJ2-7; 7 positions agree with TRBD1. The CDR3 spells CASTQGVAYEQYF. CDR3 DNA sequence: TGTGCCAGCACCCAGGGGGTTGCCTACGAGCAGTACTTC.